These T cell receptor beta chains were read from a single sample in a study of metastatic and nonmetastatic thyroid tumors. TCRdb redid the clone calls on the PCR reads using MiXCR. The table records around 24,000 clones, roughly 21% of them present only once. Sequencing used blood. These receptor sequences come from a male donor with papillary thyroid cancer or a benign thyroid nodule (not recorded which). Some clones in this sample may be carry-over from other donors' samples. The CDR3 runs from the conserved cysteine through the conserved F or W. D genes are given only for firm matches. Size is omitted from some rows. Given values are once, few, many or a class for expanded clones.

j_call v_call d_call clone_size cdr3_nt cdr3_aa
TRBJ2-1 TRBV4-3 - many TGCGCCAGCAGCTTAGACAGACTTGAGCAGTTCTTC CASSLDRLEQFF
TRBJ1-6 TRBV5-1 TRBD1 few TGCGCCAGCAGCCCCGGACAGGGAGGTTCACCCCTCCACTTT CASSPGQGGSPLHF
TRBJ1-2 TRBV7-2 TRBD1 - TGTGACAGTTTTACAGGGGGCGCATTAGGCTACACCTTC CDSFTGGALGYTF
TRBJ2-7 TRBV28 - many TGTGCCAGCAGTTTCCTCCCCATCTACGAGCAGTACTTC CASSFLPIYEQYF
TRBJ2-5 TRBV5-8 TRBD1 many TGTGCCAGCAGCTTGCGGACAGGGAAAGAGACCCAGTACTTC CASSLRTGKETQYF
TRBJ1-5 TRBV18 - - TGTGCCAGCTCACCACAAGACGGTCAGCCCCAGCATTTT CASSPQDGQPQHF
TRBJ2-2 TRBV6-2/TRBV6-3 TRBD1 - TGTGCCAGCACCGACAGGGGCTCCGTTAACACCGGGGAGCTGTTTTTT CASTDRGSVNTGELFF
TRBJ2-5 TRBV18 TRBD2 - TGTGCCAGCTCATCTACATCAGGGAAACCGGGACTAGGGGGAAAAGAGACCCAGTACTTC CASSSTSGKPGLGGKETQYF
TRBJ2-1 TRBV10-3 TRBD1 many TGTGCCATCCGCGGGACAGGGATGAATGAGCAGTTCTTC CAIRGTGMNEQFF
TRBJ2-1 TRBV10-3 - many TGTGCCATCAGTGAGTACTCCCCGGGACGGAGTAACAATGAGCAGTTCTTC CAISEYSPGRSNNEQFF
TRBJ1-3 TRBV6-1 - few TGTGCCAGCACAGTAAACCCTTCGGGAGGAAACACCATATATTTT CASTVNPSGGNTIYF
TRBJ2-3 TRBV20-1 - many TGCAGTGCTAGAGGCAGACTAGAGGCAGATACGCAGTATTTT CSARGRLEADTQYF
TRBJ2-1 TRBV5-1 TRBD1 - TGCGCCAGCAGCTCGGTACAGGGGGTCTACAATGAGCAGTTCTTC CASSSVQGVYNEQFF
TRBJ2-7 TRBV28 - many TGTGCCAGCAGTTTTACGAATTACTACGAGCAGTACTTC CASSFTNYYEQYF
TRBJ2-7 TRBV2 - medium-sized TGTGCCAGCAGTGATTTAGTAGGGTACTACGAGCAGTACTTC CASSDLVGYYEQYF
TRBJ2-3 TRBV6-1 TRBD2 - TGTGCCAGCAGTCCGGGGGGATCTAGCACAGATACGCAGTATTTT CASSPGGSSTDTQYF
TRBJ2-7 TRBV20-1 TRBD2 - TGCAGTGCTAGCCTTCTAGCGGGAGTCTACGAGCAGTACTTC CSASLLAGVYEQYF
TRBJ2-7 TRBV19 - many TGTGCCAGTAGTTTTGGTTTGGGGTACGAGCAGTACTTC CASSFGLGYEQYF
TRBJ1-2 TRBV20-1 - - TGCAGTGCTAGAGATCCCCGATTGGGCGGCTACACCTTC CSARDPRLGGYTF
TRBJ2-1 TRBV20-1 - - TGCAGTGCTAGATCCTATACTTACAATGAGCAGTTCTTC CSARSYTYNEQFF
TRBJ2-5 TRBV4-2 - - TGTGCCAGCATCCATCTCCTAGCGTGCCAAGAGACCCAGTACTTC CASIHLLACQETQYF
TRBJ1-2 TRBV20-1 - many TGCAGTGCCAGGTGGGGAAGATATGGCTACACCTTC CSARWGRYGYTF
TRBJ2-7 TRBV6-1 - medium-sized TGTGCCAGCAGTGAAGAAGAGGGCAGTTCCTACGAGCAGTACTTC CASSEEEGSSYEQYF
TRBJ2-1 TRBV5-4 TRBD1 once TGTGCCAGCAGCTACCAAAGTGGGACAGGTTCTGACAATGAGCAGTTCTTC CASSYQSGTGSDNEQFF